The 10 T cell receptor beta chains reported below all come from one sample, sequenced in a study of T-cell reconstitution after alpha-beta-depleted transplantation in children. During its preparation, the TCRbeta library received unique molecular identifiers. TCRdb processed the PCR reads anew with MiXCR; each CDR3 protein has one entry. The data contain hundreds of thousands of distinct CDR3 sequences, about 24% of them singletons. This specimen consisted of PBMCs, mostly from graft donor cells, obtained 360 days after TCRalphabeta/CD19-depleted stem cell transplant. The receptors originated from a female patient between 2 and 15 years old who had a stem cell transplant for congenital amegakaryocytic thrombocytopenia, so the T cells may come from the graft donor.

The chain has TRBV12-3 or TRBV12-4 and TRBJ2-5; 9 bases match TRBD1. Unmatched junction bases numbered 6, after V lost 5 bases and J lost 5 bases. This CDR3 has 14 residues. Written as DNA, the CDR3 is TGTGCCAGCAGTCGGGACAGGGCTACGGAGACCCAGTACTTC. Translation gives CASSRDRATETQYF.

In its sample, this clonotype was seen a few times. CDR3 in amino acids: CASSYTPSGSNEQFF. The CDR3 nucleotides read TGTGCCAGCAGTTACACTCCTAGCGGGAGCAATGAGCAGTTCTTC. V and J are TRBV6-5 and TRBJ2-1; 10 nucleotides match TRBD2. With V trimmed by 2 bases and J by 6 bases, 4 bases remained unmatched. From germline, CDR1 is MNHEY and CDR2 SVGAGI. The CDR3 totals 15 residues.

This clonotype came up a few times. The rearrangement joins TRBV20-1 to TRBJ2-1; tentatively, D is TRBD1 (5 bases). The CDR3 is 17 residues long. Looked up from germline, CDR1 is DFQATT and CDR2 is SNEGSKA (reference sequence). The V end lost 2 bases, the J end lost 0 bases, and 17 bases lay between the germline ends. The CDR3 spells CSARTQGRMSSYNEQFF. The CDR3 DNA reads TGCAGTGCTAGAACTCAGGGCCGTATGAGCTCCTACAATGAGCAGTTCTTC.

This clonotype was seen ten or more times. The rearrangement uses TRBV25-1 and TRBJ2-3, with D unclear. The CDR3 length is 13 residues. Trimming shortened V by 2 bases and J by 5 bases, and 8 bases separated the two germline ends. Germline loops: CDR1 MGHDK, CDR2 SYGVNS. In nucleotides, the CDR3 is TGTGCCAGCAGTGAACCCTCACGAGATACGCAGTATTTT. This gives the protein CASSEPSRDTQYF.

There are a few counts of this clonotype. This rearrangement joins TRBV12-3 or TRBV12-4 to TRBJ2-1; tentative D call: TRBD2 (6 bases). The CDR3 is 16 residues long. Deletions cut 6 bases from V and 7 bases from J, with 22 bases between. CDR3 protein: CASSSTRESFLNEQFF. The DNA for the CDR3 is TGTGCCAGCAGCTCCACCCGGGAGTCTTTCTTAAATGAGCAGTTCTTC.

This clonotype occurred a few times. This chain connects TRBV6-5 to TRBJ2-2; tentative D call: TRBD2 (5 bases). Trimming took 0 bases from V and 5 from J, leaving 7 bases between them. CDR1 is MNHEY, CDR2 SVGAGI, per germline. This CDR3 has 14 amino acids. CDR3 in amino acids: CASSYSRGTGELFF. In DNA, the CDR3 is TGTGCCAGCAGTTACTCGAGAGGGACCGGGGAGCTGTTTTTT.

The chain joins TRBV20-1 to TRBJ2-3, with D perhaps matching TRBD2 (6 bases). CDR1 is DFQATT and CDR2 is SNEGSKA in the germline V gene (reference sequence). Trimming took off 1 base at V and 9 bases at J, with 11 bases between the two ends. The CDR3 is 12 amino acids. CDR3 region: CSARAGASTQYF. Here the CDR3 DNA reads TGCAGTGCTAGAGCGGGAGCCTCGACGCAGTATTTT.

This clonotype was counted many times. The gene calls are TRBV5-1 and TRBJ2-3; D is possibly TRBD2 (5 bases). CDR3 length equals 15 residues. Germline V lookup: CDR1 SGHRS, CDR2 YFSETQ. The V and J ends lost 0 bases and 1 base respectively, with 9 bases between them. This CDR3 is CASSLVAQRTDTQYF. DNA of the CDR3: TGCGCCAGCAGCTTGGTAGCGCAACGCACAGATACGCAGTATTTT.

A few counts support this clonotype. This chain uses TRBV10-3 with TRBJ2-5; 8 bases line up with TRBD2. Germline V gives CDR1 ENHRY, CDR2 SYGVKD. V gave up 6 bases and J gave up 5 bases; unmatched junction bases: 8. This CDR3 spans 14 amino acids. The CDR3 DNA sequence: TGTGCCATCAGCCCGGGACTAGAAGGGGAGACCCAGTACTTC. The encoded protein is CAISPGLEGETQYF.

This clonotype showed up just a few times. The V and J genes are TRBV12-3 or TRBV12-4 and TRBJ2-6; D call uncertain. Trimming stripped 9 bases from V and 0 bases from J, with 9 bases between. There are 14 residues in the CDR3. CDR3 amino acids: CASMGNSGANVLTF. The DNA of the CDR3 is TGTGCCAGTATGGGGAACTCTGGGGCCAACGTCCTGACTTTC.